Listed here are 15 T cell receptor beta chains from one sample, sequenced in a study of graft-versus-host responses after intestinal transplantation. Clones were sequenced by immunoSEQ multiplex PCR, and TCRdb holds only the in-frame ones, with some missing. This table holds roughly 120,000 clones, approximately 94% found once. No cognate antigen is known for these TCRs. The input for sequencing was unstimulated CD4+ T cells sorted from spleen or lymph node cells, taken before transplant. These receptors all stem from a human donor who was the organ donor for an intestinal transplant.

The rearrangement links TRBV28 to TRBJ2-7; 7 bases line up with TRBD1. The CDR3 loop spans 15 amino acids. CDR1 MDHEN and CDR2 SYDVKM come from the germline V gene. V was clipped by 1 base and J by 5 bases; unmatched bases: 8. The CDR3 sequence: CASSLSVQGRHEQYF. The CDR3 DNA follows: TGTGCCAGCAGTTTATCCGTACAGGGGCGCCACGAGCAGTACTTC. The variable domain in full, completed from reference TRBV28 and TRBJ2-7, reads DVKVTQSSRYLVKRTGEKVFLECVQDMDHENMFWYRQDPGLGLRLIYFSYDVKMKEKGDIPEGYSVSREKKERFSLILESASTNQTSMYLCASSLSVQGRHEQYFGPGTRLTVT.

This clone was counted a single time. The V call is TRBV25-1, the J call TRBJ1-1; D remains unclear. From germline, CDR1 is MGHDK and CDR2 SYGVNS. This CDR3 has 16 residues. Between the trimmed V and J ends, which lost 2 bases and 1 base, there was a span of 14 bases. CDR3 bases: TGTGCCAGCAGTGAACCAGGTACGCCTGGGAACACTGAAGCTTTCTTT. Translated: CASSEPGTPGNTEAFF.

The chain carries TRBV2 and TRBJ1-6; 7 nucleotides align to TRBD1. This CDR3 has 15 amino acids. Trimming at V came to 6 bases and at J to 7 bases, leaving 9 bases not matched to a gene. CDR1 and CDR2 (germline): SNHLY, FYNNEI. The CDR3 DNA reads TGTGCCAGCAGCCCTTGGGACAGTACGAATTCACCCCTCCACTTT. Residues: CASSPWDSTNSPLHF. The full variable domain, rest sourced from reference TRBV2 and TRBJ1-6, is EPEVTQTPSHQVTQMGQEVILRCVPISNHLYFYWYRQILGQKVEFLVSFYNNEISEKSEIFDDQFSVERPDGSNFTLKIRSTKLEDSAMYFCASSPWDSTNSPLHFGNGTRLTVT.

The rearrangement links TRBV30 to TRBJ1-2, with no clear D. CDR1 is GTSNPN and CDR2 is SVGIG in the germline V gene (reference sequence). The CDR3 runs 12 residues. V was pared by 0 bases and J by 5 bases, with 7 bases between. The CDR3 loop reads CAWSVQDYGYTF. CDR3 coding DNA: TGTGCCTGGAGTGTCCAGGATTATGGCTACACCTTC. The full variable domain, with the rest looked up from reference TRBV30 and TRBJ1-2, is SQTIHQWPATLVQPVGSPLSLECTVEGTSNPNLYWYRQAAGRGLQLLFYSVGIGQISSEVPQNLSASRPQDRQFILSSKKLLLSDSGFYLCAWSVQDYGYTFGSGTRLTVV.

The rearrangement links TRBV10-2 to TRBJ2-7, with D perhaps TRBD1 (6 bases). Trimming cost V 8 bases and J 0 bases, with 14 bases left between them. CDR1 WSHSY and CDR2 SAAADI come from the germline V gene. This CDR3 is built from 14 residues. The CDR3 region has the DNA TGCGCCAGCGAAGACAGGTCGAACTCCTACGAGCAGTACTTC. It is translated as CASEDRSNSYEQYF.

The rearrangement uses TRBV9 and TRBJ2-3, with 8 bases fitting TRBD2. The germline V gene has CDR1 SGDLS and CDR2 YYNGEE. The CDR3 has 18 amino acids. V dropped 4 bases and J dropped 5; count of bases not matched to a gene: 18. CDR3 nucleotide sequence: TGTGCCAGCAGCCGTGAAGCGGGAGAGGTCAAAATTGGAGATACGCAGTATTTT. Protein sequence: CASSREAGEVKIGDTQYF.

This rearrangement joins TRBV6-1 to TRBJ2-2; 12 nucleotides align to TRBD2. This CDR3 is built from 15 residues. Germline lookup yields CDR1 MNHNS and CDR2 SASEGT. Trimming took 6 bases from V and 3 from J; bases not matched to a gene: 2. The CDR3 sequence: CASSGLAGYTGELFF. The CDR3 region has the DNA TGTGCCAGCAGCGGACTAGCGGGGTACACCGGGGAGCTGTTTTTT.

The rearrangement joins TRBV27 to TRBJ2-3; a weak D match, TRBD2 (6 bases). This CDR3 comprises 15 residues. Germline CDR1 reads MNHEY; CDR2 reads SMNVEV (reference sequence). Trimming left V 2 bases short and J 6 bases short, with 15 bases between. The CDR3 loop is CASSLTPLAGDTQYF. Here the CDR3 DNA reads TGTGCCAGCAGTTTAACCCCACTAGCTGGGGATACGCAGTATTTT.

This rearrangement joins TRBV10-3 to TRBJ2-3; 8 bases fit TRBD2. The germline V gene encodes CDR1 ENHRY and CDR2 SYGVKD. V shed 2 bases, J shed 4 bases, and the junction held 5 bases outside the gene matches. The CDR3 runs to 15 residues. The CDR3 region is CAISEVAGRPDTQYF. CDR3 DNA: TGTGCCATCAGTGAGGTAGCGGGACGTCCAGATACGCAGTATTTT.

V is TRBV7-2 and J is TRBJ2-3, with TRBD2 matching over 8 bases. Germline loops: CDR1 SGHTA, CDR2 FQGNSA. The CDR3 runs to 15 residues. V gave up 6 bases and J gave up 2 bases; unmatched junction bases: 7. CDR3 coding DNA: TGTGCCAGCAGGTTTAGCGGGGTACCCACAGATACGCAGTATTTT. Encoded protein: CASRFSGVPTDTQYF.

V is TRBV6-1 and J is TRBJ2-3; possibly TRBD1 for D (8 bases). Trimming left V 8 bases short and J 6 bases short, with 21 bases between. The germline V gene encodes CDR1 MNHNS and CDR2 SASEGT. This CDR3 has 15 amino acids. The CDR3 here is CASRAGGQGGDTQYF. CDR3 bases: TGTGCCAGCCGCGCCGGTGGACAGGGAGGGGATACGCAGTATTTT.

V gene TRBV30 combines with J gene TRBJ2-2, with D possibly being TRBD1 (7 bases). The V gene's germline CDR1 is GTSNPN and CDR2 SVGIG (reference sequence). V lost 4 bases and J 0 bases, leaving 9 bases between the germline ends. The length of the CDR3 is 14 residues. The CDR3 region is CAWTGGTNTGELFF. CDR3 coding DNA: TGTGCCTGGACAGGGGGGACGAACACCGGGGAGCTGTTTTTT.

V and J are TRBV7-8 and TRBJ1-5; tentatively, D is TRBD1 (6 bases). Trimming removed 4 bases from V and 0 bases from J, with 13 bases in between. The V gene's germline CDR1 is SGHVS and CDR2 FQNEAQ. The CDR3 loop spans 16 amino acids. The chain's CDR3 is CASSSGQPFSNQPQHF. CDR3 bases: TGTGCCAGCAGCTCCGGACAGCCGTTTAGCAATCAGCCCCAGCATTTT.

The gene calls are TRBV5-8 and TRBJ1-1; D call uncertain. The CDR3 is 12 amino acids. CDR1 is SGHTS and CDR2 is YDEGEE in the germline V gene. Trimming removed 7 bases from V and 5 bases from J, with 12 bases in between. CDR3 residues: CASREWDTEAFF. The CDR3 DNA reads TGTGCCAGCCGCGAGTGGGATACTGAAGCTTTCTTT.

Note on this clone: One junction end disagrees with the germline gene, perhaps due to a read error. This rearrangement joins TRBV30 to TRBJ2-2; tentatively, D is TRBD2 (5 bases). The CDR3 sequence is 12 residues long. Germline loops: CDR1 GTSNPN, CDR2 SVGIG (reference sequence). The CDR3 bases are TGTGCCGGGAGTACCCCTACCGGGGAGCTGTTTTTT. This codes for CAGSTPTGELFF.